Described below is a single T cell receptor (beta chain) sequence and its context. Its specificity is not known. Its ends do not fully match the called genes, so a read error is possible. Treg sorting used a CD4+CD25+CD127-/low gate. Germline V gene sequence: CDR1 SNHLY, CDR2 FYNNEI. This CDR3 region has 17 residues. Study results and caveats: Larger-cohort validation covered only one TCR beta V-J rearrangement. Tumor Tregs overlapped most with tumor, then blood, naive CD4+ cells. Tumor memory CD4+ T cell TCR gene usage was found to cluster with blood and lymph node memory CD4+ cells and with lymph node naive CD4+ cells.

Constant-region reverse primers amplified full-length variable regions, followed by semi-nested Nested Universal Primer A PCR. TCRdb called the 5' RACE reads again in MiXCR, with one record for every CDR3 protein. The sample yields 52,000 or so distinct CDR3 sequences, under 25% seen once. V usage is TRBV2 and J usage is TRBJ2-5; the match to TRBD2 covers 11 bases. Sequencing was carried out using tumor-infiltrating Tregs sorted from the breast tumor. The origin of this receptor is a female donor with breast cancer. CDR3 nucleotides: TGCGCCAGCAGTGATCAGGTAGCGGGAGGGCCTTGGGAGACCCGGTACTTC. Its protein product is CASSDQVAGGPWETRYF. Supplemented by reference TRBV2 and TRBJ2-5, the full variable domain reads EPEVTQTPSHQVTQMGQEVILRCVPISNHLYFYWYRQILGQKVEFLVSFYNNEISEKSEIFDDQFSVERPDGSNFTLKIRSTKLEDSAMYFCASSDQVAGGPWETRYFGPGTRLLVL.